The 19 T cell receptor beta chains reported below all come from one sample, sequenced in a study of cytomegalovirus exposure and HLA in healthy donors. The study ran its PCR with 60 Vbeta and 13 Jbeta primers. The repertoire was sequenced with immunoSEQ multiplex PCR; TCRdb's copy has only in-frame clones and lacks some. The repertoire holds fewer than 80,000 clones, with over 60% as singletons. Sequencing was performed on PBMCs. The receptors shown here come from a woman aged 25 to 39 in good health and CMV-seronegative.

J is TRBJ2-1 and V is TRBV4-3; 10 bases fit TRBD2. Germline CDR1 LGHNA, CDR2 YSLEER. V gave up 0 bases and J gave up 2 bases; unmatched junction bases: 7. The CDR3 extends over 18 amino acids. CDR3 nucleotides: TGCGCCAGCAGCCAAGAAACTAGCGGGATAGACCCCTACAATGAGCAGTTCTTC. Its translation is CASSQETSGIDPYNEQFF.

The chain couples TRBV7-7 to TRBJ2-2; D is perhaps TRBD2 (5 bases). Germline loops: CDR1 SSHAT, CDR2 FNYEAQ (reference sequence). The CDR3 extends over 13 amino acids. V was clipped by 2 bases and J by 5 bases, with 6 bases between them. The CDR3 sequence is CASSLSGTGELFF. The CDR3 nucleotides are TGTGCCAGCAGCTTATCGGGAACCGGGGAGCTGTTTTTT. The full variable domain, completed using reference TRBV7-7 and TRBJ2-2, is GAGVSQSPRYKVTKRGQDVTLRCDPISSHATLYWYQQALGQGPEFLTYFNYEAQPDKSGLPSDRFSAERPEGSISTLTIQRTEQRDSAMYRCASSLSGTGELFFGEGSRLTVL.

CDR3 protein: CASSSGTGFYEQYF. The DNA for the CDR3 is TGTGCCAGCAGTTCCGGGACAGGGTTTTACGAGCAGTACTTC. J is TRBJ2-7 and V is TRBV2, with TRBD1 matching 9 bases. Per the germline V gene, CDR1 is SNHLY and CDR2 is FYNNEI. The junction had 6 bases not matched to a gene; V was cut back by 5 bases and J by 4 bases. The CDR3 is 14 amino acids.

The V and J genes are TRBV19 and TRBJ1-5; 7 bases are a match to TRBD1. Unmatched junction bases numbered 16, after V lost 6 bases and J lost 8 bases. This CDR3 has 16 amino acids. Per the germline V gene, CDR1 is LNHDA and CDR2 is SQIVND (reference sequence). The CDR3 here is CASSIMTGTVGKPQHF. CDR3 bases: TGTGCCAGTAGCATTATGACCGGGACAGTGGGAAAGCCCCAGCATTTT.

This chain joins TRBV5-1 and TRBJ2-3; 10 nucleotides agree with TRBD1. The J segment lost 4 bases and the V segment lost 4 bases, leaving 9 bases of the junction unmatched. Germline lookup yields CDR1 SGHRS and CDR2 YFSETQ. The CDR3 is 16 residues long. The CDR3 loop reads CASSRTDRGLADTQYF. In nucleotides, the CDR3 is TGCGCCAGCAGCAGGACCGACAGGGGGCTCGCAGATACGCAGTATTTT.

The V gene is TRBV5-1, the J gene TRBJ2-4; 8 bases line up with TRBD1. After removal of 1 base from V and 8 bases from J, the junction contained 2 bases not matched to a gene. Germline V gene data show CDR1 as SGHRS and CDR2 as YFSETQ. The CDR3 spans 13 residues. CDR3 loop: CASSLTGGDIQYF. The CDR3 nucleotides are TGCGCCAGCAGCTTGACAGGGGGAGACATTCAGTACTTC.

This chain connects TRBV11-3 to TRBJ2-2; D remains ambiguous. With 1 base removed from V and 0 bases from J, the gap between germline ends came to 6 bases. This CDR3 is 15 amino acids long. In germline, CDR1 is SGHNT, CDR2 YENEEA. The CDR3 nucleotides are TGTGCCAGCAGCTTAGGGAGCGCGAACACCGGGGAGCTGTTTTTT. Translating it yields CASSLGSANTGELFF.

The chain employs TRBV6-5 and TRBJ1-2; 7 bases line up with TRBD1. CDR3 size: 14 residues. V gave up 5 bases and J gave up 4 bases; unmatched junction bases: 7. Germline loops: CDR1 MNHEY, CDR2 SVGAGI. CDR3 sequence (DNA): TGTGCCAGCAGTGCAGGGGGTTGGGGCTATGGCTACACCTTC. Translated, it gives CASSAGGWGYGYTF.

The gene calls are TRBV19 and TRBJ1-6, with 9 bases aligning to TRBD1. The V gene end was trimmed by 5 bases and the J gene end by 9 bases; junction bases not matched to a gene: 8. The CDR3 runs to 15 residues. Per germline, CDR1 LNHDA and CDR2 SQIVND (reference sequence). The CDR3 protein is CASSSTGGIGSPLHF. CDR3 DNA sequence: TGTGCCAGTAGTTCAACAGGGGGCATCGGTTCACCCCTCCACTTT.

J is TRBJ1-4 and V is TRBV5-5; D is uncertain. Trimming removed 0 bases at V and 4 bases at J, with 13 bases between. Germline V gene lookup returns CDR1 SGHKS and CDR2 YYEKEE (reference sequence). The CDR3 consists of 16 residues. CDR3 bases: TGTGCCAGCAGCTTGGGTAGGAAGGCAGGTAATGAAAAACTGTTTTTT. Residues: CASSLGRKAGNEKLFF.

This rearrangement joins TRBV27 to TRBJ2-1, with 7 bases that match TRBD1. CDR1 MNHEY and CDR2 SMNVEV come from the germline V gene (reference sequence). V trimming: 6 bases; J trimming: 1 base; junction bases outside the gene matches: 6. This CDR3 comprises 15 residues. The CDR3 DNA follows: TGTGCCAGCAGCCGGCCGGGACAGTCCTACAATGAGCAGTTCTTC. Its translation is CASSRPGQSYNEQFF.

This chain links TRBV19 with TRBJ2-4; tentatively, D is TRBD1 (5 bases). CDR1 and CDR2 (germline): LNHDA, SQIVND (reference sequence). Trimming took 5 bases from V and 1 from J, leaving 18 bases between them. The CDR3 consists of 17 residues. CDR3 DNA sequence: TGTGCCAGTAGTCCTAATCAGGGATCCGTGGCCAAAAACATTCAGTACTTC. It encodes CASSPNQGSVAKNIQYF.

This chain joins TRBV5-1 and TRBJ2-3, with no clear D. Germline V gene sequence: CDR1 SGHRS, CDR2 YFSETQ. V dropped 4 bases and J dropped 2 bases, with 2 bases sitting between them. This CDR3 is 11 amino acids long. Here the CDR3 DNA reads TGCGCCAGCAGCCTCACAGATACGCAGTATTTT. Its protein product is CASSLTDTQYF. Full variable domain (rest looked up from reference TRBV5-1 and TRBJ2-3): KAGVTQTPRYLIKTRGQQVTLSCSPISGHRSVSWYQQTPGQGLQFLFEYFSETQRNKGNFPGRFSGRQFSNSRSEMNVSTLELGDSALYLCASSLTDTQYFGPGTRLTVL.

This clone was recorded a few times. The genes are TRBV19 and TRBJ1-1; unclear D gene. The CDR3 loop spans 18 amino acids. Deletions cut 0 bases from V and 0 bases from J, with 17 bases between. CDR1 and CDR2 (germline): LNHDA, SQIVND (reference sequence). The CDR3 nucleotides are TGTGCCAGTAGTATAGATCTGTGGGCAGTTCGAATGAACACTGAAGCTTTCTTT. This translates into CASSIDLWAVRMNTEAFF.

The chain joins TRBV6-6 to TRBJ1-2, with D hard to call. The CDR3 has 12 amino acids. V was clipped by 7 bases and J by 8 bases, with 14 bases between them. CDR1 MNHNY and CDR2 SVGAGI come from the germline V gene (reference sequence). CDR3 residues: CASTSGGNGYTF. CDR3 nucleotides: TGTGCCAGCACCTCGGGAGGGAACGGCTACACCTTC.

For the CDR3, the DNA is TGCGCCAGCAGCCCCTCGGATAGCGGGAGAGGTAATGAGCAGTTCTTC. Translated: CASSPSDSGRGNEQFF. This sequence joins TRBV5-1 and TRBJ2-1; 9 positions match TRBD2. The CDR3 loop spans 16 amino acids. V was pared by 4 bases and J by 7 bases, with 12 bases of the junction left unmatched. Germline CDR1 reads SGHRS; CDR2 reads YFSETQ.

The chain is built from TRBV6-1 and TRBJ1-3; 8 bases match TRBD1. The V gene end was trimmed by 4 bases and the J gene end by 4 bases; junction bases not matched to a gene: 3. The length of the CDR3 is 14 residues. The germline V gene encodes CDR1 MNHNS and CDR2 SASEGT. CDR3: CASSGRGLGNTIYF. CDR3 bases: TGTGCCAGCAGTGGCAGGGGGCTGGGAAACACCATATATTTT.

V usage is TRBV6-1 and J usage is TRBJ1-3; 8 bases map to TRBD1. Per germline, CDR1 MNHNS and CDR2 SASEGT. The CDR3 spans 14 residues. V shed 6 bases and J 3 bases; nucleotides not matched to a gene: 4. The CDR3 DNA follows: TGTGCCAGCAGAGAGACAGGGGATGGAAACACCATATATTTT. Protein product: CASRETGDGNTIYF.

J is TRBJ2-7 and V is TRBV19; 12 bases are a match to TRBD2. J gave up 3 bases and V 3 bases, and 0 bases lay outside the gene matches. This CDR3 is 14 amino acids long. Germline V lookup: CDR1 LNHDA, CDR2 SQIVND (reference sequence). In nucleotides, the CDR3 is TGTGCCAGTAGTATGGGACTAGCGGGCTACGAGCAGTACTTC. Amino acid sequence: CASSMGLAGYEQYF.